Presented here are 18 T cell receptor beta chains from one specimen sequenced in a study of T cell responses to AZD1222 COVID-19 vaccine. Sequenced by immunoSEQ multiplex PCR; TCRdb stores in-frame clones only, minus some. The data contain tens of thousands of clones, roughly four fifths of them singletons. The sequences come from peripheral blood, collected 28 days after the second AZD1222 dose. The receptor set was obtained from an adult who received the AZD1222 COVID-19 vaccine.

The chain employs TRBV6-5 and TRBJ2-7, with TRBD1 matching 8 bases. Germline CDR1 MNHEY, CDR2 SVGAGI. Trimming removed 5 bases from V and 3 bases from J; junction bases left unmatched: 9. The CDR3 length is 15 residues. The CDR3 DNA follows: TGTGCCAGCAGTCCCCGGACAGGGAGGAACTACGAGCAGTACTTC. This codes for CASSPRTGRNYEQYF.

The chain combines TRBV12-3 or TRBV12-4 with TRBJ1-2; D remains ambiguous. V was shortened by 2 bases and J by 4 bases, with 8 bases between the two germline ends. The length of the CDR3 is 13 residues. In nucleotides, the CDR3 is TGTGCCAGCAGTTTAAACACGATCTATGGCTACACCTTC. Its protein product is CASSLNTIYGYTF.

This clone appeared a few times. This chain links TRBV11-2 with TRBJ1-1, with a tentative D call TRBD1 (5 bases). CDR3 length: 14 amino acids. V lost 1 base, J lost 4 bases, and 10 bases lay in between. CDR1 and CDR2 from the germline V gene are SGHAT and FQNNGV. CDR3 amino acids: CASSLVRGATEAFF. In DNA form, the CDR3 reads TGTGCCAGCAGCTTAGTAAGGGGTGCCACTGAAGCTTTCTTT.

This chain connects TRBV27 to TRBJ2-3; 10 nucleotides match TRBD2. The CDR3 extends over 15 amino acids. The ends lost 10 bases at V and 4 bases at J; junction bases unmatched: 11. The germline V gene has CDR1 MNHEY and CDR2 SMNVEV (reference sequence). As DNA, the CDR3 is TGTGCCACCGGGGGGAGCGGGAGGGCCCCAGATACGCAGTATTTT. Translated: CATGGSGRAPDTQYF.

This chain links TRBV4-2 with TRBJ2-3; tentative D call: TRBD1 (5 bases). Germline assignment: CDR1 LGHNA and CDR2 YNFKEQ. The CDR3 runs to 15 residues. V lost 7 bases and J 6 bases, leaving 20 bases between the germline ends. The chain's CDR3 is CASTLQGNPEDTQYF. CDR3 DNA: TGTGCCAGCACCCTTCAGGGTAACCCAGAGGATACGCAGTATTTT.

V usage is TRBV21-1 and J usage is TRBJ2-4; TRBD2, as called in the table, went unchecked against the DNA. TRBV21-1 corresponds to a pseudogene. The CDR3 runs to 16 residues. CDR3: CASSKGRRRAKNIQYF. The DNA of the CDR3 is TGTGCCAGCAGCAAAGGCAGACGGAGAGCCAAAAACATTCAGTACTTC.

The chain carries TRBV29-1 and TRBJ1-5; 7 nucleotides line up with TRBD1. V lost 5 bases, J lost 6 bases, and 10 bases stayed unmatched. This CDR3 is 14 amino acids long. CDR1 is SQVTM and CDR2 is ANQGSEA in the germline V gene. The DNA for the CDR3 is TGCAGCGTTAGTGGAAGGGGGCGAGGTCAGCCCCAGCATTTT. It translates to CSVSGRGRGQPQHF.

The chain employs TRBV7-2 and TRBJ2-3, with 8 bases matching TRBD2. The germline CDR1 and CDR2 sequences are SGHTA and FQGNSA. The trim removed 3 bases at V and 3 bases at J, leaving 5 bases unmatched. This CDR3 has 15 residues. CDR3 in DNA: TGTGCCAGCAGCTTTGGGACTAGTTTTACAGATACGCAGTATTTT. Protein: CASSFGTSFTDTQYF. The entire variable domain, with the rest obtained from reference TRBV7-2 and TRBJ2-3, is as follows: GAGVSQSPSNKVTEKGKDVELRCDPISGHTALYWYRQSLGQGLEFLIYFQGNSAPDKSGLPSDRFSAERTGGSVSTLTIQRTQQEDSAVYLCASSFGTSFTDTQYFGPGTRLTVL.

This chain uses TRBV5-1 with TRBJ2-1; TRBD2 matches 9 bases. Looked up from germline, CDR1 is SGHRS and CDR2 is YFSETQ. The CDR3 runs 15 residues. V dropped 2 bases and J dropped 5; count of bases not matched to a gene: 5. Here the CDR3 reads CASSLEAGGNNEQFF. Written as DNA, the CDR3 is TGCGCCAGCAGCTTAGAAGCGGGAGGCAACAATGAGCAGTTCTTC.

The V call is TRBV19, the J call TRBJ2-1; 9 positions agree with TRBD2. V lost 5 bases to trimming and J lost 6 bases; unmatched junction nucleotides: 11. CDR1 and CDR2 (germline): LNHDA, SQIVND (reference sequence). The length of the CDR3 is 16 residues. CDR3 amino acids: CASSGTTGTSINEQFF. The CDR3 nucleotides read TGTGCCAGTAGTGGAACCACCGGGACTAGCATCAATGAGCAGTTCTTC.

The chain couples TRBV12-3 or TRBV12-4 to TRBJ2-5; 7 bases map to TRBD1. V gave up 5 bases and J gave up 4 bases; unmatched junction bases: 1. The CDR3 sequence is 12 residues long. The CDR3 spells CASSNRGETQYF. The CDR3 DNA reads as TGTGCCAGCAGTAACAGGGGAGAGACCCAGTACTTC.

J is TRBJ2-2 and V is TRBV7-2; D might be TRBD1 (6 bases). V was trimmed by 4 bases and J by 14 bases, leaving 20 bases between them. The CDR3 is 14 residues long. The germline gives CDR1 SGHTA, CDR2 FQGNSA. The CDR3 region has the DNA TGTGCCAGCAGCTCAGATTACCCGGGACAAAGACTGTTTTTT. This translates into CASSSDYPGQRLFF.

The CDR3 nucleotides read TGTGCCAGCAGTCCGCGTTCTAGCAGTGAGCAGTTCTTC. It specifies CASSPRSSSEQFF. This rearrangement joins TRBV27 to TRBJ2-1; D is perhaps TRBD2 (5 bases). CDR3 size: 13 residues. Germline values: CDR1 MNHEY, CDR2 SMNVEV (reference sequence). The V end lost 5 bases, the J end lost 9 bases, and 14 bases lay between the germline ends.

The chain joins TRBV6-2 or TRBV6-3 to TRBJ1-3, with a possible D match to TRBD1 (5 bases). Per germline, CDR1 MNHEY and CDR2 SVGEGT. CDR3 length: 16 amino acids. Trimming shortened V by 6 bases and J by 5 bases, and 20 bases separated the two germline ends. The CDR3 loop is CASSFDRGPKRNTIYF. The CDR3 DNA reads TGTGCCAGCAGCTTCGACCGGGGCCCTAAAAGAAACACCATATATTTT.

The gene calls are TRBV19 and TRBJ2-1; 10 nucleotides line up with TRBD2. CDR3 length equals 15 residues. Germline CDR1 reads LNHDA; CDR2 reads SQIVND (reference sequence). V lost 2 bases and J lost 7; bases outside the gene matches: 5. CDR3 amino acids: CASSILAGEGNEQFF. The CDR3 bases are TGTGCCAGTAGTATACTAGCGGGAGAAGGAAATGAGCAGTTCTTC. Filled out from reference TRBV19 and TRBJ2-1, the complete variable domain reads DGGITQSPKYLFRKEGQNVTLSCEQNLNHDAMYWYRQDPGQGLRLIYYSQIVNDFQKGDIAEGYSVSREKKESFPLTVTSAQKNPTAFYLCASSILAGEGNEQFFGPGTRLTVL.

The chain couples TRBV7-2 to TRBJ1-4, with a possible D match to TRBD1 (5 bases). Germline CDR1 is SGHTA and CDR2 is FQGNSA. V lost 5 bases and J 6 bases, leaving 10 bases between the germline ends. The CDR3 is 13 amino acids. This CDR3 reads CASSPDKHEKLFF. The CDR3 DNA follows: TGTGCCAGCAGCCCGGACAAGCATGAAAAACTGTTTTTT.

The chain joins TRBV27 to TRBJ2-7, with TRBD2 matching 7 bases. The CDR3 spans 17 residues. The junction had 14 bases not matched to a gene; V was cut back by 4 bases and J by 2 bases. CDR1 is MNHEY, CDR2 SMNVEV, per germline (reference sequence). The CDR3, as DNA: TGTGCCAGCAGTTATAGGGGTCGGGCGGGAGTGGCCTACGAGCAGTACTTC. Translating it yields CASSYRGRAGVAYEQYF.

The chain employs TRBV25-1 and TRBJ2-2, with TRBD1 matching over 7 bases. Per germline, CDR1 MGHDK and CDR2 SYGVNS. The CDR3 extends over 16 amino acids. V was pared by 8 bases and J by 1 base, with 10 bases of the junction left unmatched. The CDR3 sequence: CASDGPGTENTGELFF. The CDR3 coding sequence is TGTGCCAGCGATGGACCCGGGACAGAGAACACCGGGGAGCTGTTTTTT.